A single sample is the source of the 13 T cell receptor beta chains below, sequenced in a study of shared clonotypes between healthy human individuals. As defined, naive CD8 cells were CD45RO-negative and positively selected for CCR7, with terminally differentiated effector memory CD45RA+ cells excluded. The method was immunoSEQ multiplex PCR; TCRdb's version includes in-frame clones alone and lacks a portion of them. This repertoire shows 550,000 to 650,000 clones, about 96% found once; its top ten account for roughly 0.1%. Specimen: naive CD8+ T cells sorted from blood. These receptors were collected from a woman aged 25 to 39 in good health.

The chain is built from TRBV27 and TRBJ1-2, with 9 bases aligning to TRBD1. The length of the CDR3 is 13 residues. The ends lost 4 bases at V and 9 bases at J; junction bases unmatched: 6. Per germline, CDR1 MNHEY and CDR2 SMNVEV (reference sequence). The CDR3 region has the DNA TGTGCCAGCAGTTCCTTCGACAGGGGGAGCTACACCTTC. Translation: CASSSFDRGSYTF.

This chain joins TRBV4-1 and TRBJ2-1, with 12 bases matching TRBD2. The J segment lost 6 bases and the V segment lost 3 bases, leaving 6 bases of the junction unmatched. The CDR3 sequence is 16 residues long. The germline V gene encodes CDR1 MGHRA and CDR2 YSYEKL. The CDR3 loop reads CASSHGTSGRSNEQFF. CDR3 bases: TGCGCCAGCAGCCACGGGACTAGCGGGCGCTCCAATGAGCAGTTCTTC.

The chain employs TRBV19 and TRBJ2-7; either TRBD1 or TRBD2 may fit D (5 bases each). The CDR3 totals 16 residues. From germline, CDR1 is LNHDA and CDR2 SQIVND (reference sequence). The germline V and J ends were trimmed by 5 bases and 3 bases, with 20 bases remaining between them. CDR3 in amino acids: CASSLSHQGVRYEQYF. DNA of the CDR3: TGTGCCAGTAGTCTTTCCCATCAGGGAGTCCGCTACGAGCAGTACTTC. Using reference TRBV19 and TRBJ2-7 for the parts outside the CDR3, the full variable domain is DGGITQSPKYLFRKEGQNVTLSCEQNLNHDAMYWYRQDPGQGLRLIYYSQIVNDFQKGDIAEGYSVSREKKESFPLTVTSAQKNPTAFYLCASSLSHQGVRYEQYFGPGTRLTVT.

The genes are TRBV28 and TRBJ2-7; no reliable D call. The ends were cut back, 1 base at V and 6 bases at J, with 4 bases in the middle. The CDR3 spans 11 residues. Germline CDR1 reads MDHEN; CDR2 reads SYDVKM. The CDR3 DNA reads as TGTGCCAGCAGTTTATTGGGCGAGCAGTACTTC. Amino acids: CASSLLGEQYF.

In this sample, this clone turned up once. In the same sample, other DNA sequences code for this CDR3. The gene calls are TRBV27 and TRBJ2-7; 11 bases agree with TRBD1. Trimming at V came to 5 bases and at J to 3 bases, leaving 3 bases not matched to a gene. The CDR3 is 14 residues long. In germline, CDR1 is MNHEY, CDR2 SMNVEV (reference sequence). CDR3 in amino acids: CASSPGQGGYEQYF. The CDR3 nucleotides are TGTGCCAGCAGTCCGGGACAGGGGGGCTACGAGCAGTACTTC.

The chain carries TRBV30 and TRBJ1-5; TRBD1 matches at 9 bases. The CDR3 totals 17 residues. Germline V gene data show CDR1 as GTSNPN and CDR2 as SVGIG (reference sequence). After removal of 2 bases from V and 2 bases from J, the junction contained 10 bases not matched to a gene. The DNA for the CDR3 is TGTGCCTGGAGTAGCGGGACAGGGTTCTCGGGCAATCAGCCCCAGCATTTT. Translating it yields CAWSSGTGFSGNQPQHF.

V gene TRBV9 combines with J gene TRBJ1-2, with 7 bases lining up with TRBD1. This CDR3 comprises 15 residues. Trimming removed 3 bases from V and 3 bases from J; junction bases left unmatched: 8. CDR1 and CDR2 (germline): SGDLS, YYNGEE. The chain's CDR3 is CASSGNRGKHYGYTF. As DNA, the CDR3 is TGTGCCAGCAGCGGGAACAGGGGAAAGCACTATGGCTACACCTTC.

The chain couples TRBV10-2 to TRBJ2-7, with 9 bases aligning to TRBD1. The V segment lost 10 bases and the J segment 1 base; nucleotides outside the gene matches: 5. This CDR3 contains 13 residues. The germline CDR1 and CDR2 sequences are WSHSY and SAAADI. In DNA form, the CDR3 reads TGCGCCACCAAAGACAGGGGGTCCTACGAGCAGTACTTC. Its protein is CATKDRGSYEQYF.

The rearrangement uses TRBV30 and TRBJ2-3, with a tentative D call TRBD2 (6 bases). The length of the CDR3 is 14 residues. Looked up from germline, CDR1 is GTSNPN and CDR2 is SVGIG (reference sequence). CDR3: CAVNGTDYTDTQYF. The CDR3, as DNA: TGTGCAGTCAACGGGACGGACTACACAGATACGCAGTATTTT.

The V and J genes are TRBV7-9 and TRBJ2-3; D may be TRBD1 (6 bases). The V gene's germline CDR1 is SEHNR and CDR2 FQNEAQ (reference sequence). Trimming shortened V by 0 bases and J by 4 bases, and 11 bases separated the two germline ends. The CDR3 runs 15 residues. The CDR3: CASSLALSGADTQYF. CDR3 bases: TGTGCCAGCAGCTTAGCGCTATCAGGGGCAGATACGCAGTATTTT.

The chain carries TRBV27 and TRBJ2-1, with no clear D. V shed 6 bases and J shed 3 bases, with 12 bases lying between them. The CDR3 length is 14 residues. The germline gives CDR1 MNHEY, CDR2 SMNVEV (reference sequence). The CDR3 nucleotides are TGTGCCAGCAGCCAAGGGTTGAGCTACAATGAGCAGTTCTTC. Protein product: CASSQGLSYNEQFF.

The J gene is TRBJ2-1, the V gene TRBV13; possible D gene TRBD1, 6 bases. Per the germline V gene, CDR1 is PRHDT and CDR2 is FYEKMQ (reference sequence). CDR3 length: 14 residues. The V and J ends lost 2 bases and 8 bases respectively, with 13 bases between them. The CDR3 region is CASSLRGRGHEQFF. CDR3 bases: TGTGCCAGCAGCTTAAGGGGCAGGGGACATGAGCAGTTCTTC.

The chain carries TRBV6-4 and TRBJ2-1; 7 nucleotides agree with TRBD2. Germline V CDR1 and CDR2: MRHNA, SNTAGT. Trimming at V came to 0 bases and at J to 9 bases, leaving 11 bases not matched to a gene. The CDR3 loop spans 16 amino acids. CDR3 loop: CASSDSRLAGDTEQFF. The CDR3 DNA is TGTGCCAGCAGTGACTCGAGACTAGCAGGAGATACTGAGCAGTTCTTC.